This T cell receptor (beta chain) was recovered during a study of blood T cell repertoires in COVID-19. The overall study: In each case, the material was cDNA or gDNA derived from T cells, B-cell-depleted T cells, or PBMCs.

With V trimmed by 11 bases and J by 1 base, 6 bases remained unmatched. Germline values: CDR1 SNHLY, CDR2 FYNNEI. The CDR3 totals 14 residues. The protocol was immunoSEQ multiplex PCR, while the TCRdb copy is restricted to in-frame clones and leaves out a portion. The table lists 70,000 to 95,000 clones, 80% of them singletons. This TCR came from a woman in her thirties or forties with active or convalescent COVID-19. The sequencing sample was made of peripheral blood. This sequence joins TRBV2 and TRBJ2-3; 10 bases line up with TRBD2. The DNA for the CDR3 is TGTGCCTCCGGGGGGACTAGCGGCACAGATACGCAGTATTTT. This sequence encodes CASGGTSGTDTQYF.